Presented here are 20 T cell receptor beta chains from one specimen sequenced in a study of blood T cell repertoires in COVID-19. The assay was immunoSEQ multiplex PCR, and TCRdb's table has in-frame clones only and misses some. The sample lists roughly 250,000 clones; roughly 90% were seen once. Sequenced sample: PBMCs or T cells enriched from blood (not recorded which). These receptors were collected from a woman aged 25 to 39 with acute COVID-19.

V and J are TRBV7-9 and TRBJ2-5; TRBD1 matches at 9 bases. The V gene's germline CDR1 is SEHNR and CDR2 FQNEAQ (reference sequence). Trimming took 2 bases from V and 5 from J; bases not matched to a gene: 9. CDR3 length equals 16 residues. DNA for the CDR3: TGTGCCAGCAGCTTACAGGGGACAGGGATCCGTGAGACCCAGTACTTC. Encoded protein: CASSLQGTGIRETQYF.

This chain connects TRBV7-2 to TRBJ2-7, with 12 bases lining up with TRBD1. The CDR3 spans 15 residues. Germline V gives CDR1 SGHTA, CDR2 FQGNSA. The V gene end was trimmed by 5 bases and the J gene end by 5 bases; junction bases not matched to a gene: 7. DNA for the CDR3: TGTGCCAGCAGCCGCGGCGGGACAGGGGGCCACGAGCAGTACTTC. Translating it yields CASSRGGTGGHEQYF.

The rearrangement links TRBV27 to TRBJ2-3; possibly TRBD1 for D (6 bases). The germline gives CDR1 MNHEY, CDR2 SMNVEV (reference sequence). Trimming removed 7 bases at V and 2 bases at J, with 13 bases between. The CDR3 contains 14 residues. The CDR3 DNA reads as TGTGCCAGCAAGAAACAGGGAATCACAGATACGCAGTATTTT. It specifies CASKKQGITDTQYF.

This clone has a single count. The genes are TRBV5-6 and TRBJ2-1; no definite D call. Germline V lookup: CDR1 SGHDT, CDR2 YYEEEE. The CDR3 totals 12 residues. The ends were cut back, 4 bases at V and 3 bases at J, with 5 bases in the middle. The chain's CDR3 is CASSPNYNEQFF. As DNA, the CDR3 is TGTGCCAGCAGCCCTAACTACAATGAGCAGTTCTTC.

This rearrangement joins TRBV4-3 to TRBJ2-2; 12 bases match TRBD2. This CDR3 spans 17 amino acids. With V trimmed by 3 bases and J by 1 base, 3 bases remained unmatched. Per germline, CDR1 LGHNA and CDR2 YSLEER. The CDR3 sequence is CASSQELAGGNTGELFF. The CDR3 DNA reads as TGCGCCAGCAGCCAGGAACTAGCGGGAGGGAACACCGGGGAGCTGTTTTTT.

This CDR3 is CASSPGQGRRYTEAFF. The CDR3 coding sequence is TGTGCCAGCAGTCCCGGACAGGGGAGAAGGTACACTGAAGCTTTCTTT. This chain links TRBV27 with TRBJ1-1, with 9 bases lining up with TRBD1. V was pared by 5 bases and J by 3 bases, with 10 bases of the junction left unmatched. CDR1 and CDR2 from the germline V gene are MNHEY and SMNVEV (reference sequence). CDR3 length: 16 residues.

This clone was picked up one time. The CDR3 nucleotides read TGTGCCAGCAGTTTGACACTAGCGGGGGATGGAGATACGCAGTATTTT. This translates into CASSLTLAGDGDTQYF. This sequence joins TRBV2 and TRBJ2-3, with TRBD2 matching over 11 bases. This CDR3 is built from 16 residues. In germline, CDR1 is SNHLY, CDR2 FYNNEI. The ends lost 5 bases at V and 5 bases at J; junction bases unmatched: 9.

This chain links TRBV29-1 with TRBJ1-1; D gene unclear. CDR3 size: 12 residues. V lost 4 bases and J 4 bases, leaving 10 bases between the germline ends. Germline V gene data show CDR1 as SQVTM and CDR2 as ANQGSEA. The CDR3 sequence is CSVGGQATEAFF. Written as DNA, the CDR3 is TGCAGCGTTGGTGGGCAGGCCACTGAAGCTTTCTTT.

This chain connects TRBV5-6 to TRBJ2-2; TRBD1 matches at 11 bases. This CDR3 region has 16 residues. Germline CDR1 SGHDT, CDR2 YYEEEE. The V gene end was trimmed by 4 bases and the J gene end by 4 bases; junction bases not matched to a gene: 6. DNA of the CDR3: TGTGCCAGCAGCCCCGGACAGGGGGCGCGCACCGGGGAGCTGTTTTTT. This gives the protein CASSPGQGARTGELFF.

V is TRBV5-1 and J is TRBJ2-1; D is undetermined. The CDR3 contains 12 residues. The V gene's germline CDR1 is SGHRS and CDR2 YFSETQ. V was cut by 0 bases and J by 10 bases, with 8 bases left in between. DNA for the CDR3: TGCGCCAGCAGCTTGGGAGTCGGGGAGCAGTTCTTC. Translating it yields CASSLGVGEQFF.

CDR3 loop: CASSGPTDTQYF. CDR3 coding DNA: TGTGCCAGCAGTGGGCCGACAGATACGCAGTATTTT. V gene TRBV2 combines with J gene TRBJ2-3; D ambiguous. Germline lookup yields CDR1 SNHLY and CDR2 FYNNEI. With 4 bases removed from V and 3 bases from J, the gap between germline ends came to 5 bases. This CDR3 is built from 12 residues.

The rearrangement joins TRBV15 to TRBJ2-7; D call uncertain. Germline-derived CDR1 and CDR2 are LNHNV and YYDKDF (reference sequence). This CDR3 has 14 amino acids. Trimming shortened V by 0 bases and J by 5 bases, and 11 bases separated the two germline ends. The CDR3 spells CATSRELPLHEQYF. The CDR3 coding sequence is TGTGCCACCAGCAGAGAACTCCCACTGCACGAGCAGTACTTC.

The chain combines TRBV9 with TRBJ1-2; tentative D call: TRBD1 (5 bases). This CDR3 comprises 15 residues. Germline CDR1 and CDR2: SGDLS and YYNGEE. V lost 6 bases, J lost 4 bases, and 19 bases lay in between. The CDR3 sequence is CASTHRPGSGYGYTF. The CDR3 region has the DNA TGTGCCAGCACCCATCGACCAGGGTCGGGCTATGGCTACACCTTC.

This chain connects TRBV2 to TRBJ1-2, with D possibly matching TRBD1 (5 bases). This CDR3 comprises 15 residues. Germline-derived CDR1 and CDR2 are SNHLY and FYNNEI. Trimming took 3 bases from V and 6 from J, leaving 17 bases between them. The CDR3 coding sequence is TGTGCCAGCAGTGATCCCAGGGTGAGTTTGGATGGCTACACCTTC. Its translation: CASSDPRVSLDGYTF.

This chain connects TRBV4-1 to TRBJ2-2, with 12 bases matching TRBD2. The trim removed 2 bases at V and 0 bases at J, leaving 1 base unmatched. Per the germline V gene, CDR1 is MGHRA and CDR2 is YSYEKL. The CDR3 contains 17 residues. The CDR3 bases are TGCGCCAGCAGCCAACCTAGCGGGAGGGCGAACACCGGGGAGCTGTTTTTT. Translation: CASSQPSGRANTGELFF.

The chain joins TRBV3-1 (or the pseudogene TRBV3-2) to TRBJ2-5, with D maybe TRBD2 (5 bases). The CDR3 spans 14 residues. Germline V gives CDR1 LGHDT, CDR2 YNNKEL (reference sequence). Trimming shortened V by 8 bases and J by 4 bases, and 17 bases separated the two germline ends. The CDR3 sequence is CASGLRGGRETQYF. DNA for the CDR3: TGTGCCAGCGGGTTGAGAGGAGGACGAGAGACCCAGTACTTC.

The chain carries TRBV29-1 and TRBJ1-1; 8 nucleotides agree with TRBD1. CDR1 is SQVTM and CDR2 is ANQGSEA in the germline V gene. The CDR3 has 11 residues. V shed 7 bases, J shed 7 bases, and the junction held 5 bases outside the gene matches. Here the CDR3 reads CSGDRGVEAFF. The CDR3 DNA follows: TGCAGCGGCGACAGGGGAGTTGAAGCTTTCTTT.

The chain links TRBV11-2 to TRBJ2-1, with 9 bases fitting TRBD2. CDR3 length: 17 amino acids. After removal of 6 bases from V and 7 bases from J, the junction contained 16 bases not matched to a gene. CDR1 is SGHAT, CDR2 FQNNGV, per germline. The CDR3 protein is CASRNPRWAGGGNEQFF. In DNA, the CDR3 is TGTGCCAGCAGGAACCCCCGGTGGGCGGGGGGGGGTAATGAGCAGTTCTTC.

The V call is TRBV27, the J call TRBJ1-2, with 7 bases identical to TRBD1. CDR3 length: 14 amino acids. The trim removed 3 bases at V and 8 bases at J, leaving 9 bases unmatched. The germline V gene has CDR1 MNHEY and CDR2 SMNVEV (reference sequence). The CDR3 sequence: CASSFSGTVRGYTF. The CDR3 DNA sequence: TGTGCCAGCAGTTTCTCCGGGACAGTTAGGGGCTACACCTTC.

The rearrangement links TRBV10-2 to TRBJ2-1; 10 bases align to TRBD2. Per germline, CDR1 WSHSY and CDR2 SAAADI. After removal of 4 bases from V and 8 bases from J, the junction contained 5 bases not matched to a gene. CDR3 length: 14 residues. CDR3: CASSGSSGSYEQFF. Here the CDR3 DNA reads TGCGCCAGCAGTGGTTCTAGCGGGAGCTATGAGCAGTTCTTC.